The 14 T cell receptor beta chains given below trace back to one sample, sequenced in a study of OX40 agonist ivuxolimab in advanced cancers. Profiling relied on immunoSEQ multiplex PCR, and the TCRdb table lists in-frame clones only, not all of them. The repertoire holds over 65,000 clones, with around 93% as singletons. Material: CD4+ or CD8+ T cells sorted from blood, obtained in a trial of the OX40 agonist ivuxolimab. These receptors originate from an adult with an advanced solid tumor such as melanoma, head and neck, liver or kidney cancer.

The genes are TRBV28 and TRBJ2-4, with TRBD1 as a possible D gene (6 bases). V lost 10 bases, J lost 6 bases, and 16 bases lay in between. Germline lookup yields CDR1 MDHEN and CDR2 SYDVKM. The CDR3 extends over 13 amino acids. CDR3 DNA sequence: TGTGCCACCAACAGGGTTTTCGGAAACATTCAGTACTTC. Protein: CATNRVFGNIQYF.

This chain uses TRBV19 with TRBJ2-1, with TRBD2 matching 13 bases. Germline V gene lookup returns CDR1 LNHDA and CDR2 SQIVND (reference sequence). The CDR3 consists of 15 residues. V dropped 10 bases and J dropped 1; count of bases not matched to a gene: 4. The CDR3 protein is CATAGLAGSYNEQFF. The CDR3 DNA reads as TGTGCCACCGCGGGACTAGCGGGGTCCTACAATGAGCAGTTCTTC. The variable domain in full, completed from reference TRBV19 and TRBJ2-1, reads DGGITQSPKYLFRKEGQNVTLSCEQNLNHDAMYWYRQDPGQGLRLIYYSQIVNDFQKGDIAEGYSVSREKKESFPLTVTSAQKNPTAFYLCATAGLAGSYNEQFFGPGTRLTVL.

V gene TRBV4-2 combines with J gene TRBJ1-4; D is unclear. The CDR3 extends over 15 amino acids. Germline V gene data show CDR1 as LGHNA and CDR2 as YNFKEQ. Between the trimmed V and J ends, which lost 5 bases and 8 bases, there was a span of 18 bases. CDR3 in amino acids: CASSTPKGGSEKLFF. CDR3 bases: TGTGCCAGCAGCACCCCGAAAGGCGGATCCGAAAAACTGTTTTTT.

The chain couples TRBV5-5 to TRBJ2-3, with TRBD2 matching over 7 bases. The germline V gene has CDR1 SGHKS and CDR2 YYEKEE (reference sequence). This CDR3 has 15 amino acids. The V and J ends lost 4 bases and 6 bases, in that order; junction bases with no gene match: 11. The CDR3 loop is CASSREAANPDTQYF. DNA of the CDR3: TGTGCCAGCAGCCGGGAGGCCGCAAATCCTGATACGCAGTATTTT.

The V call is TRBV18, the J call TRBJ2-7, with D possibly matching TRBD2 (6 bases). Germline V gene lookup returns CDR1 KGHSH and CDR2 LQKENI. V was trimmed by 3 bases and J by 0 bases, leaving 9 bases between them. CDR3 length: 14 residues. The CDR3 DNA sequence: TGTGCCAGCTCACCCGGCGGGGACTCCTACGAGCAGTACTTC. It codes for CASSPGGDSYEQYF.

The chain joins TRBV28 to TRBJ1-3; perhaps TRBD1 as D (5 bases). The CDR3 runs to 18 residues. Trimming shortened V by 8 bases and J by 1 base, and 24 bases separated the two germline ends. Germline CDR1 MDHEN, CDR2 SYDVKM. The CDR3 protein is CASYSLVSGTISGNTIYF. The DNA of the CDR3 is TGTGCCAGCTACAGTTTGGTTTCAGGGACTATATCTGGAAACACCATATATTTT.

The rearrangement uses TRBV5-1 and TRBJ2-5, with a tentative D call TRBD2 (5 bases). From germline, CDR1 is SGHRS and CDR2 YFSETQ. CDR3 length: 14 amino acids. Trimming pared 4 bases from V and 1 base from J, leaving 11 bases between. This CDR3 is CASSPGGTQETQYF. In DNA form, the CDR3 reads TGCGCCAGCAGCCCAGGAGGCACCCAAGAGACCCAGTACTTC.

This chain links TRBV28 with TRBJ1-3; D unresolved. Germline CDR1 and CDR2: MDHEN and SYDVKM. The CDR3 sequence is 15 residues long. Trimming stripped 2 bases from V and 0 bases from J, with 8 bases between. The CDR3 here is CASSLDSASGNTIYF. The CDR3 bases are TGTGCCAGCAGTTTAGACTCAGCCTCTGGAAACACCATATATTTT.

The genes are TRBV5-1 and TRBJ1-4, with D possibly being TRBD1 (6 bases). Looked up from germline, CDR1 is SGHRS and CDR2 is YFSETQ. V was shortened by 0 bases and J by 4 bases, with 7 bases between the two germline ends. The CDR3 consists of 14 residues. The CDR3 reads CASSLGDNNEKLFF. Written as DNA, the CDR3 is TGCGCCAGCAGCTTGGGGGACAATAATGAAAAACTGTTTTTT.

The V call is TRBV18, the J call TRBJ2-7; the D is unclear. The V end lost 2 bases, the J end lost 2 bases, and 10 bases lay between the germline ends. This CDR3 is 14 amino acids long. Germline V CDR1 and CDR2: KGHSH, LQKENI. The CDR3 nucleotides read TGTGCCAGCTCACCATCGCCAGGACCCTACGAGCAGTACTTC. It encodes CASSPSPGPYEQYF.

For the CDR3, the DNA is TGTGCCAGCACGGGAAGGGCGGGGGGGCAGGAGACCCAGTACTTC. Its protein product is CASTGRAGGQETQYF. This chain joins TRBV6-6 and TRBJ2-5, with TRBD2 identical over 9 bases. The CDR3 is made up of 15 amino acids. J lost 5 bases, V lost 7 bases, and 11 bases had no gene match. The germline gives CDR1 MNHNY, CDR2 SVGAGI (reference sequence).

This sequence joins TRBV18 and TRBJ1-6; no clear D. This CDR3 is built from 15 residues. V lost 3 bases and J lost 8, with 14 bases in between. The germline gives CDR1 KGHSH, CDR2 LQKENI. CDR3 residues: CASSPPEGWDSPLHF. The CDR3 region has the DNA TGTGCCAGCTCACCCCCCGAAGGATGGGATTCACCCCTCCACTTT.

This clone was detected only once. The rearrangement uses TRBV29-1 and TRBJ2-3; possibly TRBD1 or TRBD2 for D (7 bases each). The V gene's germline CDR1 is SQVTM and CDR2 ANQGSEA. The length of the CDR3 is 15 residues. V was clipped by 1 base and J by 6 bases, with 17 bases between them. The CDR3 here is CSVEVGEGAGDTQYF. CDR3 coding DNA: TGCAGCGTTGAAGTCGGGGAGGGGGCTGGGGATACGCAGTATTTT.

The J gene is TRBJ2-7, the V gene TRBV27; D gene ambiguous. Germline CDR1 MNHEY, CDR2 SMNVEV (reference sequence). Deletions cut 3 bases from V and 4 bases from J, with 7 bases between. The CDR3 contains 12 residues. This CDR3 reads CASSFLGYEQYF. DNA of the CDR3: TGTGCCAGCAGTTTTCTCGGGTACGAGCAGTACTTC.